This TCR beta chain was observed in a study of post-analysis software for immune sequencing data (dated by TCRdb to 2015 to 2017). Turning to the overall study: Disease courses on record covered relapsing-remitting, secondary progressive and progressive-relapsing multiple sclerosis, though some patients had no subtype annotation. The multiple sclerosis patient repertoires were compared with about a dozen previously published healthy control repertoires from donors aged about 6 to 26 years. A subset of samples was prepared in parallel using single-end sample barcoding, then pooled and co-amplified after Illumina adapter ligation.

The library was made by PCR. Sequenced on an Illumina HiSeq 2500. To reduce PCR and sequencing biases, unique molecular identifiers were incorporated into the TCR beta cDNA libraries. Per 1 to 10 million input T cells, approximately 500,000 cDNA molecules were obtained, such that each molecule approximated one T cell. Patient libraries were prepared and sequenced with the same protocol used for the earlier healthy control dataset. Within a given batch, samples were prepared together, multiplexed and sequenced on the same HiSeq lane. In the original analysis: Raw barcoded reads were processed with MIGEC, discarding single-read molecular identifier groups before consensus assembly and CDR3 extraction. VDJtools was used for post-analysis of the clonotype tables, and diversity was normalized by down-sampling every dataset to the size of the smallest sample. Repertoire overlap clustering matched CDR3 amino acid but not nucleotide sequences to correct batch-related cross-sample contamination. TCRdb cleaned the public reads at Q25 with fastp, built clones with MiXCR and kept in-frame beta chains. One record per CDR3 amino acid sequence lists the most common genes and DNA. The V and J calls come from TCRdb's annotation, not from the publication. For this sample the table gives 450,000 or so distinct CDR3 sequences, of which nearly 45% were detected only once. The leading ten clones occupy about 12% of the sample.

Deletion took 6 bases off V and 0 bases off J, with a span of 11 bases between the germline ends. CDR1 and CDR2 were assigned from the germline V gene (reference sequence) as DFQATT and SNEGSKA. From cysteine to phenylalanine, the CDR3 is 13 amino acids long. The only DNA kept is the CDR3, 39 bases in frame from the first base. TCR beta repertoires were profiled from peripheral blood of roughly 13 young patients with multiple sclerosis to demonstrate the VDJtools post-analysis software. The multiple sclerosis patients were children and adolescents ranging in age from 6 to 15 years. Of note for this clonotype: Its antigen remains unidentified. No clone much larger than this one lies a single base away; base qualities are absent.

What the work shows at the level of the full study, not this receptor alone: About 5 TRBV segments, including TRBV5-6, TRBV5-1 and TRBV20-1, were significantly more frequent in patients than controls. The control group was slightly older than the multiple sclerosis patient group. Normalized Chao1 diversity was significantly lower in multiple sclerosis patients than controls, suggesting substantial peripheral T-cell clonal expansion. When samples were clustered directly using the F measure, samples prepared in the same batch co-clustered strongly, which prompted a batch-effect correction.

The specimen was blood. The V and J genes are TRBV20-1 and TRBJ2-5; perhaps TRBD2 is the D gene, with 5 bases matching. This receptor was taken from a girl aged 10 to 17 with multiple sclerosis. The DNA sequence reads TGCAGTGCGCTGGTAGCGTACCAAGAGACCCAGTACTTC. Its product reads: CSALVAYQETQYF.